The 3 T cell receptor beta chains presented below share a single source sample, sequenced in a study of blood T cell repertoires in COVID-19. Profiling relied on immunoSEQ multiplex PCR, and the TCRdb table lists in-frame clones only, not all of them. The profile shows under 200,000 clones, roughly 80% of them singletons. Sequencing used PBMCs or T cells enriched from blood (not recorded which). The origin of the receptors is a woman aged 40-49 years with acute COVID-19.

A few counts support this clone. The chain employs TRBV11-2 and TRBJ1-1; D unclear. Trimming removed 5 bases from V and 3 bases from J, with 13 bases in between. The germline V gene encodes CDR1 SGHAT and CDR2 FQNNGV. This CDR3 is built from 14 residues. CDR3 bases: TGTGCCAGCAGCATCCAAGCGTGGGACACTGAAGCTTTCTTT. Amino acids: CASSIQAWDTEAFF.

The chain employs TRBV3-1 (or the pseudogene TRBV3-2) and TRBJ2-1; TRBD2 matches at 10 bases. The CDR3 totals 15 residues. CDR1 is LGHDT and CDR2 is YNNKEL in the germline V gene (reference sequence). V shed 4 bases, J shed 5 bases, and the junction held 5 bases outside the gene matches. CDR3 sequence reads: CASSPRTSGNNEQFF. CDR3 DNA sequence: TGTGCCAGCAGCCCCAGGACTAGCGGTAACAATGAGCAGTTCTTC.

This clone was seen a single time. The CDR3 reads CASSPQGGGINGELFF. The CDR3 DNA is TGTGCCAGCAGCCCCCAAGGGGGGGGGATTAACGGGGAGCTGTTTTTT. V and J are TRBV3-1 (or the pseudogene TRBV3-2) and TRBJ2-2; D possibly corresponds to TRBD2 (7 bases). Deletions cut 4 bases from V and 7 bases from J, with 19 bases between. CDR3 length: 16 amino acids. The germline CDR1 and CDR2 sequences are LGHDT and YNNKEL (reference sequence).